The clone carrying this TCR beta chain is a singleton in its sample. The sample comes from a study of blood T cell repertoires in COVID-19. Study in general: Researchers got acute and convalescent COVID-19 samples from the United States, Italy and Spain. The analysed material was cDNA or gDNA that came from T cells, B-cell-depleted T cells, or PBMCs.

Under the authors' procedure: From reference gene primer amplification, estimates of nucleated cell counts were derived. Profiled with immunoSEQ multiplex PCR; TCRdb holds only in-frame clones, not every one. The V and J calls and clone size come from that table; D and trimming were worked out from the DNA. The data contain approximately 170,000 clones, under 90% of them singletons. J gave up 0 bases and V 4 bases, and 1 base lay outside the gene matches. The CDR3 spans 15 residues. CDR1 is SGHAT, CDR2 FQNNGV, per germline. The receptor was isolated from a woman at least 80 years old with acute or convalescent COVID-19. The material sequenced was peripheral blood. The J gene is TRBJ1-3, the V gene TRBV11-2; 9 nucleotides agree with TRBD1. The CDR3, as DNA: TGTGCCAGCAGCTCGACAGGGGGCTCTGGAAACACCATATATTTT. Amino acids: CASSSTGGSGNTIYF.